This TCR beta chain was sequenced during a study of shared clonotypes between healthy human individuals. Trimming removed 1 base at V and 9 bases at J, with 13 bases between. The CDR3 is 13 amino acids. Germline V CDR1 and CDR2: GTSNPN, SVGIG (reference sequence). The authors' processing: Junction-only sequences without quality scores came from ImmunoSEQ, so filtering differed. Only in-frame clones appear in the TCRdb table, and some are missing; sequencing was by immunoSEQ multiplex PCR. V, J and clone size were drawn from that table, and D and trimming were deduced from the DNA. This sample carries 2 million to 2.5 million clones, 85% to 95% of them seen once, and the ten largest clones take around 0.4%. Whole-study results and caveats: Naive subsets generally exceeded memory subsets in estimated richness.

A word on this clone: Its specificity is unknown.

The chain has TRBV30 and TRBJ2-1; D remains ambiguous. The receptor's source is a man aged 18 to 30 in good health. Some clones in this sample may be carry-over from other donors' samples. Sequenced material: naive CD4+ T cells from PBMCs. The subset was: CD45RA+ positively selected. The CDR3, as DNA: TGTGCCTGGAGTGCCCTACAGTGGGGTGAGCAGTTCTTC. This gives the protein CAWSALQWGEQFF.